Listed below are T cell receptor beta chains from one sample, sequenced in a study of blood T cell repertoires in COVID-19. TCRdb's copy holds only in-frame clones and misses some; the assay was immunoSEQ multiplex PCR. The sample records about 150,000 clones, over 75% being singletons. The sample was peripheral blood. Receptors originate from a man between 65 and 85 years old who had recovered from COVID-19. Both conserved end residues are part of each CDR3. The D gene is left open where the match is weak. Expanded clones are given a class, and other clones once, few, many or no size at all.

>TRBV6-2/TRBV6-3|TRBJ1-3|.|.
TGTGCCAGCAGCACCGGGTCCTTCTCTGGAAACACCATATATTTT
CASSTGSFSGNTIYF
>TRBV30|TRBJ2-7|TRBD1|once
TGTGCCTGGGGGCGGGACAGGGGTTCCTACGAGCAGTACTTC
CAWGRDRGSYEQYF
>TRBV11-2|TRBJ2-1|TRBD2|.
TGTGCCAGCAGCTTAGATCTAGCGGCCTACAATGAGCAGTTCTTC
CASSLDLAAYNEQFF
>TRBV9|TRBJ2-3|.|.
TGTGCCAGCAGTACAAGCGATAGCACAGATACGCAGTATTTT
CASSTSDSTDTQYF
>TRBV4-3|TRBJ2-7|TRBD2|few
TGCGCCAGCAGCCAAGGTATCATAGAGCGGGAGGGAGGCGAGCAGTACTTC
CASSQGIIEREGGEQYF
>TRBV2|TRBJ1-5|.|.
TGTGCCAGCAGTGTTTCAGAGGCCTTTAATCAGCCCCAGCATTTT
CASSVSEAFNQPQHF
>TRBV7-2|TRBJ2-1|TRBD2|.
TGTGCCAGCAGCTTTGTGACTAGCGGATACAATGAGCAGTTCTTC
CASSFVTSGYNEQFF
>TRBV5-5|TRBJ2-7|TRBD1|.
TGTGCCAGCAGCTTGGAAACAGGGGTCCCCTACGAGCAGTACTTC
CASSLETGVPYEQYF
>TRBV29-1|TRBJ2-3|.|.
TGCAGCGTTGCCCCAGGGTCTACAGATACGCAGTATTTT
CSVAPGSTDTQYF
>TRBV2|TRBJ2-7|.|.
TGTGCCAGTGGGTCCGGACAGAACTACGAGCAGTACTTC
CASGSGQNYEQYF
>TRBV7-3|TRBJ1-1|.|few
TGTGCCAGCAGCGAGGGACAGAACACTGAAGCTTTCTTT
CASSEGQNTEAFF
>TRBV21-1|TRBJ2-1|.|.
TGTGCCAGCAGCTATACTAGCGGGAGAGATTCACGTTACAATGAGCAGTTCTTC
CASSYTSGRDSRYNEQFF
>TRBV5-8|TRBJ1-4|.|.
TGTGCCAGCAGCTGGGAACTAGGTGAAAAACTGTTTTTT
CASSWELGEKLFF
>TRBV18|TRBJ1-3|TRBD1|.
TGTGCCAGCTCACAACGGACAGGGGGCTTTGGAAACACCATATATTTT
CASSQRTGGFGNTIYF
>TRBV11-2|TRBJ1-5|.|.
TGTGCCAGCAGCTTTGCGCCCGGGGGCAATCAGCCCCAGCATTTT
CASSFAPGGNQPQHF
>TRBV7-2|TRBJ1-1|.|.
TGTGCCAGCAGCGCGGCGCTGAACACTGAAGCTTTCTTT
CASSAALNTEAFF
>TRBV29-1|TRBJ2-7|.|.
TGCAGCGTCGGGGGGCAGTCTGGCCACGAGCAGTACTTC
CSVGGQSGHEQYF
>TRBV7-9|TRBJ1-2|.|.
TGTGCCAGCAGCTTACAGGGGATCCCAAATGGCTACACCTTC
CASSLQGIPNGYTF
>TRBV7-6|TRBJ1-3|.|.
TGTGCCAGCAGAAAAGGGGAAACCATATATTTT
CASRKGETIYF
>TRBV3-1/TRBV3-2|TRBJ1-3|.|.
TGTGCCAGCAGCCAAACGCAGCGAGGAAACACCATATATTTT
CASSQTQRGNTIYF